Following are 8 T cell receptor beta chains from one sample sequenced in a study of blood T cell repertoires in COVID-19. Generated by immunoSEQ multiplex PCR, the TCRdb table keeps only in-frame clones and is missing some. The table lists around 70,000 clones, around 88% of them singletons. Material for sequencing was peripheral blood. The receptors derive from a woman older than 75 with active or convalescent COVID-19.

The genes are TRBV7-9 and TRBJ1-2, with 8 positions matching TRBD1. The CDR3 consists of 15 residues. Germline V gives CDR1 SEHNR, CDR2 FQNEAQ (reference sequence). J was trimmed by 4 bases and V by 5 bases; bases with no gene match: 9. The CDR3 protein is CASSEGSTGAYGYTF. The DNA of the CDR3 is TGTGCCAGCAGCGAAGGATCGACAGGGGCCTATGGCTACACCTTC.

This rearrangement joins TRBV29-1 to TRBJ1-3; no clear D. V gave up 4 bases and J gave up 0 bases, with 7 bases separating them. There are 13 residues in the CDR3. Germline V gene lookup returns CDR1 SQVTM and CDR2 ANQGSEA. CDR3 sequence reads: CSVGQSSGNTIYF. As DNA, the CDR3 is TGCAGCGTTGGGCAAAGCTCTGGAAACACCATATATTTT.

This chain joins TRBV7-2 and TRBJ2-7, with D possibly being TRBD2 (7 bases). The CDR3 sequence is 15 residues long. Germline CDR1 SGHTA, CDR2 FQGNSA. Trimming shortened V by 5 bases and J by 0 bases, and 14 bases separated the two germline ends. CDR3 region: CASSPEGGSSYEQYF. Here the CDR3 DNA reads TGTGCCAGCAGCCCGGAGGGGGGGAGCTCCTACGAGCAGTACTTC.

Here the CDR3 reads CASSPGTSGRALYF. The DNA of the CDR3 is TGTGCCAGCAGCCCCGGGACTAGCGGGAGGGCCCTGTACTTC. The rearrangement joins TRBV7-9 to TRBJ2-7; 16 bases align to TRBD2. Trimming cost V 5 bases and J 12 bases; bases outside gene matches: 7. CDR1 is SEHNR, CDR2 FQNEAQ, per germline (reference sequence). The CDR3 covers 14 residues.

The CDR3 DNA reads TGTGCCAGCAGCTCGCCGGGACTAGCGGCCTACGAGCAGTACTTC. Protein: CASSSPGLAAYEQYF. The chain employs TRBV5-4 and TRBJ2-7, with 11 bases lining up with TRBD2. V shed 3 bases and J 2 bases; nucleotides not matched to a gene: 4. CDR3 length equals 15 residues. CDR1 and CDR2 (germline): SGHNT, YYREEE (reference sequence).

The sample holds a few counts of this clone. Written as DNA, the CDR3 is TGTGCCAGCAGTATCGCAGGGGGTGAAAATGAAAAACTGTTTTTT. Residues: CASSIAGGENEKLFF. J is TRBJ1-4 and V is TRBV6-2 or TRBV6-3; 7 bases are a match to TRBD1. The CDR3 runs to 15 residues. The germline gives CDR1 MNHEY, CDR2 SVGEGT. With V trimmed by 5 bases and J by 5 bases, 8 bases remained unmatched.

The V gene is TRBV7-2, the J gene TRBJ1-2; TRBD1 aligns across 10 bases. Germline V gene lookup returns CDR1 SGHTA and CDR2 FQGNSA. Trimming removed 3 bases from V and 4 bases from J; junction bases left unmatched: 5. The CDR3 loop spans 15 amino acids. The CDR3 spells CASSFPRTGGYGYTF. CDR3 in DNA: TGTGCCAGCAGCTTTCCCCGGACAGGGGGCTATGGCTACACCTTC.

This clone occurred once. The chain has TRBV4-3 and TRBJ2-5; D possibly corresponds to TRBD1 (7 bases). CDR1 is LGHNA and CDR2 is YSLEER in the germline V gene. V lost 0 bases, J lost 7 bases, and 12 bases lay in between. The CDR3 consists of 14 residues. Written as DNA, the CDR3 is TGCGCCAGCAGCCAAGAATGGCAGGGGGGGACCCAGTACTTC. It codes for CASSQEWQGGTQYF.